Below, 15 T cell receptor beta chains from the same sample are listed, as sequenced in a study of somatic mutations in cytotoxic T cells in rheumatoid arthritis. Assay used: immunoSEQ multiplex PCR; TCRdb lists only in-frame clones, some missing. The repertoire has around 15,000 clones, about four fifths of them found once; the top ten carry 22%. Sequenced: CD8+ T cells sorted from blood. The source is an adult with rheumatoid arthritis.

The chain uses TRBV14 and TRBJ2-2; 14 bases line up with TRBD2. The junction had 2 bases not matched to a gene; V was cut back by 0 bases and J by 5 bases. The CDR3 loop spans 17 amino acids. Germline CDR1 and CDR2: SGHDN and FVKESK. This CDR3 is CASSQDGLAGGTGELFF. CDR3 nucleotide sequence: TGTGCCAGCAGCCAAGATGGACTAGCGGGAGGTACCGGGGAGCTGTTTTTT. The full variable domain, with the rest looked up from reference TRBV14 and TRBJ2-2, is EAGVTQFPSHSVIEKGQTVTLRCDPISGHDNLYWYRRVMGKEIKFLLHFVKESKQDESGMPNNRFLAERTGGTYSTLKVQPAELEDSGVYFCASSQDGLAGGTGELFFGEGSRLTVL.

This clone was detected only a few times. The chain links TRBV20-1 to TRBJ2-1, with D unclear. The CDR3 covers 11 residues. Germline values: CDR1 DFQATT, CDR2 SNEGSKA (reference sequence). V lost 0 bases and J lost 4, with 1 base in between. The CDR3 DNA sequence: TGCAGTGCTAGAGAGTACAATGAGCAGTTCTTC. Translation gives CSAREYNEQFF.

J is TRBJ1-5 and V is TRBV2; D is unclear. Germline loops: CDR1 SNHLY, CDR2 FYNNEI. This CDR3 is 11 amino acids long. V lost 2 bases, J lost 11 bases, and 7 bases lay in between. CDR3 DNA: TGTGCCAGCAGTGAAACTGGGGCCCAGCATTTT. It is translated as CASSETGAQHF.

The chain carries TRBV7-9 and TRBJ1-2, with no clear D. Germline assignment: CDR1 SEHNR and CDR2 FQNEAQ (reference sequence). CDR3 length: 12 amino acids. V lost 5 bases and J lost 8, with 12 bases in between. The CDR3 DNA reads as TGTGCCAGCAGCATCGATCCCCTCGGCTACACCTTC. Its protein is CASSIDPLGYTF.

The rearrangement uses TRBV10-3 and TRBJ2-1; 11 nucleotides line up with TRBD2. CDR3 length: 15 amino acids. With 4 bases clipped from V and 8 bases from J, the junction kept 7 bases outside the gene matches. Germline values: CDR1 ENHRY, CDR2 SYGVKD. CDR3 DNA: TGTGCCATCAGTGTAGCGGGAGGGCCCCAGGATGAGCAGTTCTTC. This codes for CAISVAGGPQDEQFF.

The chain combines TRBV5-1 with TRBJ2-2, with 15 bases matching TRBD2. The CDR3 extends over 17 amino acids. Germline V gene sequence: CDR1 SGHRS, CDR2 YFSETQ. With V trimmed by 4 bases and J by 7 bases, 8 bases remained unmatched. DNA of the CDR3: TGCGCCAGCAGCCGAGGACTAGCGGGAGGGAGGAGCGGGGAGCTGTTTTTT. This translates into CASSRGLAGGRSGELFF.

CDR3 in amino acids: CASTMGGSYNEQFF. The CDR3 nucleotides are TGTGCCAGCACCATGGGTGGCTCCTACAATGAGCAGTTCTTC. The chain joins TRBV27 to TRBJ2-1; no clear D. The V end lost 7 bases, the J end lost 0 bases, and 10 bases lay between the germline ends. CDR1 and CDR2 (germline): MNHEY, SMNVEV (reference sequence). CDR3 length: 14 residues.

V gene TRBV7-2 combines with J gene TRBJ2-1, with 7 bases aligning to TRBD1. This CDR3 region has 16 residues. Trimming at V came to 4 bases and at J to 0 bases, leaving 6 bases not matched to a gene. Germline CDR1 SGHTA, CDR2 FQGNSA. The CDR3 region is CASSSSGQSSYNEQFF. The CDR3, as DNA: TGTGCCAGCAGCTCCTCGGGACAGAGCTCCTACAATGAGCAGTTCTTC.

The chain employs TRBV9 and TRBJ2-7, with 8 bases identical to TRBD2. The V segment lost 0 bases and the J segment 4 bases; nucleotides outside the gene matches: 6. The CDR3 spans 15 residues. Germline lookup yields CDR1 SGDLS and CDR2 YYNGEE. The CDR3 sequence: CASSVANGRAYEQYF. The CDR3 DNA sequence: TGTGCCAGCAGCGTAGCGAACGGGAGGGCGTACGAGCAGTACTTC.

This clone came up once. The chain recombines TRBV9 with TRBJ2-3, with 8 positions matching TRBD2. After removal of 3 bases from V and 4 bases from J, the junction contained 7 bases not matched to a gene. The germline CDR1 and CDR2 sequences are SGDLS and YYNGEE. The CDR3 covers 15 residues. Here the CDR3 reads CASSDTGGSPDTQYF. The CDR3 bases are TGTGCCAGCAGCGACACGGGAGGGAGTCCAGATACGCAGTATTTT.

This chain connects TRBV5-6 to TRBJ2-2; D gene uncertain. Trimming took 4 bases from V and 5 from J, leaving 3 bases between them. The CDR3 sequence is 11 residues long. Looked up from germline, CDR1 is SGHDT and CDR2 is YYEEEE. The DNA for the CDR3 is TGTGCCAGCAGCGGGACCGGGGAGCTGTTTTTT. Translated, it gives CASSGTGELFF.

The rearrangement uses TRBV29-1 and TRBJ1-2, with TRBD1 matching 8 bases. This CDR3 region has 13 residues. Germline assignment: CDR1 SQVTM and CDR2 ANQGSEA. Trimming removed 3 bases from V and 3 bases from J; junction bases left unmatched: 3. The CDR3 DNA reads TGCAGCGTTGATACAGGGGGAGACTATGGCTACACCTTC. This encodes CSVDTGGDYGYTF. The full variable domain, in which reference TRBV29-1 and TRBJ1-2 provide the parts outside the CDR3, is SAVISQKPSRDICQRGTSLTIQCQVDSQVTMMFWYRQQPGQSLTLIATANQGSEATYESGFVIDKFPISRPNLTFSTLTVSNMSPEDSSIYLCSVDTGGDYGYTFGSGTRLTVV.

To note about this clone: In the same sample, other DNA sequences code for this CDR3. The rearrangement links TRBV9 to TRBJ2-3; D is uncertain. The CDR3 contains 13 residues. Germline V gives CDR1 SGDLS, CDR2 YYNGEE. With 0 bases removed from V and 1 base from J, the gap between germline ends came to 3 bases. The chain's CDR3 is CASSVGGTDTQYF. The CDR3 coding sequence is TGTGCCAGCAGCGTAGGTGGCACAGATACGCAGTATTTT.

The J gene is TRBJ2-2, the V gene TRBV11-3; TRBD2 matches at 11 bases. Germline CDR1 SGHNT, CDR2 YENEEA. With 5 bases clipped from V and 6 bases from J, the junction kept 8 bases outside the gene matches. This CDR3 contains 16 residues. This CDR3 reads CASSGGLAGGAGELFF. The CDR3 region has the DNA TGTGCCAGCAGCGGGGGGCTAGCGGGAGGAGCCGGGGAGCTGTTTTTT.

The chain combines TRBV27 with TRBJ2-7; D may match TRBD1 or TRBD2 (5 bases each). In germline, CDR1 is MNHEY, CDR2 SMNVEV (reference sequence). V lost 5 bases, J lost 0 bases, and 14 bases lay in between. The CDR3 loop spans 15 amino acids. This CDR3 reads CASSPGDGSSYEQYF. In DNA, the CDR3 is TGTGCCAGCAGTCCTGGGGACGGTAGCTCCTACGAGCAGTACTTC.